This T cell receptor beta chain was recorded in a study of a mutant IDH1 vaccine in newly diagnosed glioma. Overall study: Vaccinations were initiated 4-6 weeks following radiotherapy alone, or were given together with temozolomide cycles. Of treated patients, 62.5% were men and 37.5% women, averaging roughly 40 years.

Time point reported: week 47, end of study. Doses of 300 ug of mutant IDH1 20-mer peptide were given with topical imiquimod. The vaccination schedule gave patients eight doses in weeks 1, 3, 5, 7, 11, 15, 19 and 23. The V gene lost 7 bases and the J gene lost 3 bases, with 10 bases spanning the gap. The CDR3 is 12 amino acids. Germline values: CDR1 MNHNS, CDR2 SASEGT. Sequencing used immunoSEQ multiplex PCR; TCRdb keeps in-frame clones, though not all of them. The top ten hold roughly 5.4% of the sample, which has about 56,000 clones, over 70% seen once. A remark on this clone: The antigen remains unidentified.

The receptor comes from a man between 45 and 60 years old with glioma. The sample in question was PBMCs, obtained from a glioma patient whose treatment included an IDH1 peptide vaccine. The chain is built from TRBV6-1 and TRBJ2-7; no definite D call. The CDR3 spells CASTSRVYEQYF. The CDR3 coding sequence is TGTGCCAGCACCTCTAGGGTCTACGAGCAGTACTTC.